The 3 T cell receptor beta chains given below trace back to one sample, sequenced in a study of regulatory T cells in long-lasting Graves disease. According to the study, TCR beta libraries were built with iRepertoire HTBI primers and CDR3-region Arm-PCR. TCRdb fed the multiplex PCR reads into MiXCR, producing one record per CDR3 protein. The data contain about 660,000 distinct CDR3 sequences, 30% of them singletons. Time point described: persistent/refractory GD, antithyroid drugs over 5 years with positive TRAb. After RNA was extracted from PBMCs, the TCR library was made from it. Sequenced material: peripheral blood mononuclear cells (PBMCs), taken when the disease was refractory, from a patient treated with antithyroid drugs. The receptors were gathered from a female donor with Graves disease.

In this sample, this clonotype turned up a few times. The chain is built from TRBV3-1 and TRBJ2-5; 9 bases fit TRBD1. Germline V gene sequence: CDR1 LGHDT, CDR2 YNNKEL (reference sequence). J lost 4 bases, V lost 3 bases, and 9 bases had no gene match. The CDR3 consists of 16 residues. The CDR3 loop is CASSQGTGRAGETQYF. The DNA for the CDR3 is TGTGCCAGCAGCCAGGGGACAGGGAGGGCTGGAGAGACCCAGTACTTC.

The J gene is TRBJ1-1, the V gene TRBV12-3 or TRBV12-4, with no clear D. V dropped 6 bases and J dropped 5 bases, with 16 bases sitting between them. CDR3 length: 14 amino acids. CDR3 residues: CASSALRRQTEAFF. CDR3 sequence (DNA): TGTGCCAGCAGCGCTCTCCGGCGCCAGACTGAAGCTTTCTTT.

The sample holds many counts of this clonotype. The CDR3 reads CSARDFAGQGQGGYTF. The CDR3 DNA sequence: TGCAGTGCTAGAGATTTTGCCGGACAGGGGCAGGGTGGCTACACCTTC. The gene calls are TRBV20-1 and TRBJ1-2; TRBD1 agrees at 9 bases. J lost 7 bases, V lost 0 bases, and 12 bases had no gene match. The germline V gene has CDR1 DFQATT and CDR2 SNEGSKA (reference sequence). The CDR3 is 16 residues long.